This T cell receptor beta chain emerged from a study of regulatory T cells in long-lasting Graves disease. V gave up 5 bases and J gave up 0 bases, with 14 bases separating them. Germline CDR1 and CDR2: MDHEN and SYDVKM. The CDR3 spans 16 residues. Findings and caveats of the study: For persistent Graves' patients, TCR diversity was lower than for newly diagnosed ones. Clonotypes that were public and shared totalled a few thousand in persistent patients versus approximately 970 in new patients. Samples came from peripheral blood alone, without thyroid tissue.

The table lists this clonotype with many counts. The antigen is undetermined. Libraries of TCR beta came from iRepertoire HTBI primers plus Arm-PCR of CDR3 regions. MiXCR, applied by TCRdb to the multiplex PCR reads, yields one record per CDR3 protein. The table records 400,000 to 500,000 distinct CDR3 sequences, roughly a fifth of them present only once. Time point given: persistent/refractory GD, antithyroid drugs over 5 years with positive TRAb. RNA isolated from PBMCs was used to make the TCR library. Patient provenance is recorded as an endocrinology department in Xi'an, China. The material was peripheral blood mononuclear cells (PBMCs), obtained when the disease was refractory, from a patient treated with antithyroid drugs. This chain links TRBV28 with TRBJ1-3; D is perhaps TRBD1 (5 bases). This TCR came from a female donor with Graves disease. The CDR3 is CASSPPGALSGNTIYF. The CDR3 DNA reads TGTGCCAGCAGTCCCCCTGGGGCGCTCTCTGGAAACACCATATATTTT.